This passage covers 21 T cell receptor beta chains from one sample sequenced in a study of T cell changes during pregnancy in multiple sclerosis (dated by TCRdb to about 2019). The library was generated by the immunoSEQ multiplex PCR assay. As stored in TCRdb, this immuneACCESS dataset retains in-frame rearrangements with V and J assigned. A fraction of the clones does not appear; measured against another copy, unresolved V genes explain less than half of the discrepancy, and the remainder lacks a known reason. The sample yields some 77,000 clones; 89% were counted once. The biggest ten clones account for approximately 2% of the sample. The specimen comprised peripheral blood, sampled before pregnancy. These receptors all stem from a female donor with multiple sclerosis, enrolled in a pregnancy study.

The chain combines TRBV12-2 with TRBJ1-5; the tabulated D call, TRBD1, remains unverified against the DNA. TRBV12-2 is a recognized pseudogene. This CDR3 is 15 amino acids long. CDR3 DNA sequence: TGTGCAAGTCGCTGGACAGGCCATAGCAATCAGCCCCAGCATTTT. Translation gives CASRWTGHSNQPQHF.

This CDR3 reads CASSSTGGYTEAFF. Written as DNA, the CDR3 is TGTGCCAGCAGCTCGACAGGGGGCTACACTGAAGCTTTCTTT. The chain recombines TRBV2 with TRBJ1-1; 10 bases align to TRBD1. The V segment lost 6 bases and the J segment 3 bases; nucleotides outside the gene matches: 4. The germline gives CDR1 SNHLY, CDR2 FYNNEI. The CDR3 is 14 residues long.

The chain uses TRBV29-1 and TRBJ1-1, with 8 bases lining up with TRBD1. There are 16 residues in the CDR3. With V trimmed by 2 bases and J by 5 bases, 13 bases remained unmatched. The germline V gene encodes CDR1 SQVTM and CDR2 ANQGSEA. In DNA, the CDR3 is TGCAGCGTTGAATCCGTGTCGGGACAGGAGGGAACTGAAGCTTTCTTT. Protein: CSVESVSGQEGTEAFF.

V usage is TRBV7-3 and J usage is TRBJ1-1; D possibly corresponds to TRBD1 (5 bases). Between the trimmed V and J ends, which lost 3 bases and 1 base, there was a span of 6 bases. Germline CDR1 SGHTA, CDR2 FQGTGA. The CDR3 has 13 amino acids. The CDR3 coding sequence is TGTGCCAGCAGCTTGACAGCGAACACTGAAGCTTTCTTT. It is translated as CASSLTANTEAFF.

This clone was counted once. Here the CDR3 reads CASGPPDRANEQFF. CDR3 sequence (DNA): TGTGCTAGTGGCCCCCCCGACAGGGCCAATGAGCAGTTCTTC. This rearrangement joins TRBV12-5 to TRBJ2-1; 7 bases line up with TRBD1. V was clipped by 6 bases and J by 6 bases; unmatched bases: 8. This CDR3 has 14 residues. Germline values: CDR1 LGHNT, CDR2 FRNRAP. Supplemented by reference TRBV12-5 and TRBJ2-1, the full variable domain reads DARVTQTPRHKVTEMGQEVTMRCQPILGHNTVFWYRQTMMQGLELLAYFRNRAPLDDSGMPKDRFSAEMPDATLATLKIQPSEPRDSAVYFCASGPPDRANEQFFGPGTRLTVL.

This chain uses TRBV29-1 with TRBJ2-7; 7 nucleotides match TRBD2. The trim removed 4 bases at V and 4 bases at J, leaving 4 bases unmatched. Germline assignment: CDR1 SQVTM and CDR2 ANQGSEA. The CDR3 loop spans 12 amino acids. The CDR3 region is CSVGGGGYEQYF. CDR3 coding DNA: TGCAGCGTTGGGGGCGGGGGTTACGAGCAGTACTTC.

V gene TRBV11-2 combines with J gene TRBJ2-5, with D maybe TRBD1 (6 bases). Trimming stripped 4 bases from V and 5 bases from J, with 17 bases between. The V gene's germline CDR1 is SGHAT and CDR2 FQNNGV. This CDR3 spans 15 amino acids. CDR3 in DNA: TGTGCCAGCAGCTCAATCCCGACAGGTTCGGAGACCCAGTACTTC. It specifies CASSSIPTGSETQYF.

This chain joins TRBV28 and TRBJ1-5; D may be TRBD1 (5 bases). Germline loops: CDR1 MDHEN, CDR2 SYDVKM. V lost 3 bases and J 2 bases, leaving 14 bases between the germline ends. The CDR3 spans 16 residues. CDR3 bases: TGTGCCAGCAGTTTGGGGGGGTGGGCTGGCAATCAGCCCCAGCATTTT. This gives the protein CASSLGGWAGNQPQHF.

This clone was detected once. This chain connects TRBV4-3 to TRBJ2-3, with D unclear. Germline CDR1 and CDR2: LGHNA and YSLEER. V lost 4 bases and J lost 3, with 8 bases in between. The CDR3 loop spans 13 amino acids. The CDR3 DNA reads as TGCGCCAGCAGCCTCCAGACTACAGATACGCAGTATTTT. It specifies CASSLQTTDTQYF.

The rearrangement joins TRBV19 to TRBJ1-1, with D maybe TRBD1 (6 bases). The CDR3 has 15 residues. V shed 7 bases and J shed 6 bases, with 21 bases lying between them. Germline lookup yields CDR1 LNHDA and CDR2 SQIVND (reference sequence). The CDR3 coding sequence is TGTGCCAGTATGGGGACGGGGCAGGGGATCTCTGAAGCTTTCTTT. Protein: CASMGTGQGISEAFF. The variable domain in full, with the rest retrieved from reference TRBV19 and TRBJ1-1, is DGGITQSPKYLFRKEGQNVTLSCEQNLNHDAMYWYRQDPGQGLRLIYYSQIVNDFQKGDIAEGYSVSREKKESFPLTVTSAQKNPTAFYLCASMGTGQGISEAFFGQGTRLTVV.

The CDR3 loop reads CASSWEGGRSEQFF. In DNA form, the CDR3 reads TGTGCCAGCAGTTGGGAGGGGGGGCGTAGTGAGCAGTTCTTC. V usage is TRBV27 and J usage is TRBJ2-1, with D perhaps matching TRBD2 (7 bases). V lost 4 bases to trimming and J lost 9 bases, with 16 bases between them. This CDR3 is 14 amino acids long. Germline lookup yields CDR1 MNHEY and CDR2 SMNVEV (reference sequence).

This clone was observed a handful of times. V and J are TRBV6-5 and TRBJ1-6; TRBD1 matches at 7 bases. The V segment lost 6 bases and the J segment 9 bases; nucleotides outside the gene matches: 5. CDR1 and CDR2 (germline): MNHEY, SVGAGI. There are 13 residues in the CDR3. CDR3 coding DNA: TGTGCCAGCAGGAAGACAGGGCTTTCACCCCTCCACTTT. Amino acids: CASRKTGLSPLHF.

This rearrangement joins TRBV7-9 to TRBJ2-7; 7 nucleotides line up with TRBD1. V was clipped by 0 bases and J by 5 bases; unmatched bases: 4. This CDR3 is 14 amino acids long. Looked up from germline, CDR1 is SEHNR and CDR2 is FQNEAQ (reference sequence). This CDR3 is CASSLAGQGDEQYF. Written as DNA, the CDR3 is TGTGCCAGCAGCTTAGCTGGGCAGGGGGACGAGCAGTACTTC.

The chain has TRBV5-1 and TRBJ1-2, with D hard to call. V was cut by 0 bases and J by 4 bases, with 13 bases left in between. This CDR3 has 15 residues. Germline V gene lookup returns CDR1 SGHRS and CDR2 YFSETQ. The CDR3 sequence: CASSLERSYGYGYTF. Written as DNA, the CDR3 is TGCGCCAGCAGCTTGGAGAGGTCGTACGGCTATGGCTACACCTTC.

The CDR3 reads CASSLVAGDTYEQYF. In DNA, the CDR3 is TGCGCCAGCAGCCTGGTGGCAGGGGACACCTACGAGCAGTACTTC. The chain combines TRBV5-1 with TRBJ2-5, with a possible D match to TRBD1 (6 bases). The assigned J gene may be wrong: the sequence end matches TRBJ2-7 better. Germline assignment: CDR1 SGHRS and CDR2 YFSETQ. This CDR3 is 15 amino acids long.

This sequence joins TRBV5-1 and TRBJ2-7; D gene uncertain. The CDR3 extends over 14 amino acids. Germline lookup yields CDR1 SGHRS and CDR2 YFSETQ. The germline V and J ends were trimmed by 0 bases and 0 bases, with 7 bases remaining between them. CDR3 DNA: TGCGCCAGCAGCTTGGAGCGAAGCTCCTACGAGCAGTACTTC. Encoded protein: CASSLERSSYEQYF. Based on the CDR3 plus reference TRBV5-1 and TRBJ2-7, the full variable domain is KAGVTQTPRYLIKTRGQQVTLSCSPISGHRSVSWYQQTPGQGLQFLFEYFSETQRNKGNFPGRFSGRQFSNSRSEMNVSTLELGDSALYLCASSLERSSYEQYFGPGTRLTVT.

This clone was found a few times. The CDR3 DNA follows: TGTGCCAGCAGCGCGGACAGGGAAAGGGGTTATGGCTACACCTTC. This encodes CASSADRERGYGYTF. The rearrangement uses TRBV9 and TRBJ1-2, with 8 bases lining up with TRBD1. CDR3 length: 15 residues. The junction had 9 bases not matched to a gene; V was cut back by 3 bases and J by 5 bases. Germline assignment: CDR1 SGDLS and CDR2 YYNGEE.

Here the CDR3 DNA reads TGTGCCAGCTCACCACCGGGACAGGGATTGGATACGCAGTATTTT. This codes for CASSPPGQGLDTQYF. The V and J genes are TRBV18 and TRBJ2-3; TRBD1 matches at 9 bases. Germline V gene lookup returns CDR1 KGHSH and CDR2 LQKENI. The CDR3 has 15 residues. J was trimmed by 6 bases and V by 0 bases; bases with no gene match: 4.

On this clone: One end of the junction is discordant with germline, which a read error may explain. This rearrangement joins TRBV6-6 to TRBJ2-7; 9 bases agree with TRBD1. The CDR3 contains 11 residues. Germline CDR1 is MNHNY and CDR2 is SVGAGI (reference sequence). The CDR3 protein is CASSDRGDSCF. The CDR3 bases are TGTGCCAGCAGTGACAGGGGGGACTCTTGCTTC.

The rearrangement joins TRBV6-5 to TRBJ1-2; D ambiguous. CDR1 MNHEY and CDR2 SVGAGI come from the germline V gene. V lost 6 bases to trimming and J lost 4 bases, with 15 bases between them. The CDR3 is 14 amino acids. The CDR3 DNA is TGTGCCAGCAGCCCAAGGCGGGGAGTCTATGGCTACACCTTC. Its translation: CASSPRRGVYGYTF.

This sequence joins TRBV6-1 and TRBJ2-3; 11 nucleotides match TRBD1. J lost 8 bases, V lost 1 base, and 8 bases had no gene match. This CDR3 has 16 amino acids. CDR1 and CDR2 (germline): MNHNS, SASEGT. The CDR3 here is CASSEEDGTGGFTQYF. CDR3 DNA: TGTGCCAGCAGTGAAGAAGACGGGACAGGGGGTTTTACGCAGTATTTT.